The 20 T cell receptor beta chains in this list originate from one sample, sequenced in a study of blood T cell repertoires in COVID-19. Using immunoSEQ multiplex PCR, the repertoire was profiled, and TCRdb retains in-frame clones only, with some absent. The repertoire holds 150,000 to 200,000 clones, roughly 85% seen once, with roughly 25% in the top ten. The sample consisted of peripheral blood. The receptors shown here come from a woman in her 70s with acute or convalescent COVID-19.

This clone was seen a handful of times. Here the CDR3 DNA reads TGTGCCAGCAGTACCTACTCAGGGGACAATGAGCAGTTCTTC. Translated: CASSTYSGDNEQFF. This sequence joins TRBV28 and TRBJ2-1, with D tentatively TRBD1 (6 bases). Per the germline V gene, CDR1 is MDHEN and CDR2 is SYDVKM. Trimming stripped 5 bases from V and 5 bases from J, with 13 bases between. The CDR3 length is 14 residues.

This clone was recorded only once. V and J are TRBV9 and TRBJ2-5, with 12 nucleotides matching TRBD2. J lost 4 bases, V lost 3 bases, and 7 bases had no gene match. The CDR3 runs 16 residues. Germline V gives CDR1 SGDLS, CDR2 YYNGEE. The CDR3 region has the DNA TGTGCCAGCAGCGAAAGACTAGCGGGAGCTCGAGAGACCCAGTACTTC. As protein: CASSERLAGARETQYF.

The rearrangement joins TRBV28 to TRBJ2-7; TRBD2 agrees at 8 bases. This CDR3 is 14 amino acids long. The V gene's germline CDR1 is MDHEN and CDR2 SYDVKM. V gave up 6 bases and J gave up 3 bases; unmatched junction bases: 7. CDR3 bases: TGTGCCAGCAGGCCAAGCGGGAGCCTCTACGAGCAGTACTTC. The encoded protein is CASRPSGSLYEQYF.

The rearrangement uses TRBV9 and TRBJ1-2, with D tentatively TRBD1 (5 bases). The germline V gene has CDR1 SGDLS and CDR2 YYNGEE. The CDR3 sequence is 18 residues long. With 3 bases removed from V and 4 bases from J, the gap between germline ends came to 25 bases. The CDR3 DNA reads TGTGCCAGCAGCGCCCATCTACGAATGGACACTCGAGGCTATGGCTACACCTTC. This translates into CASSAHLRMDTRGYGYTF.

The chain joins TRBV7-6 to TRBJ2-2, with 10 nucleotides matching TRBD2. CDR3 length: 16 residues. Losses at the gene ends were 1 base for V and 5 bases for J; bases not matched to a gene: 4. Germline V gene lookup returns CDR1 SGHVS and CDR2 FNYEAQ. Here the CDR3 DNA reads TGTGCCAGCAGCTTAGAAACGGGACTAGCGACCGGGGAGCTGTTTTTT. It translates to CASSLETGLATGELFF.

This sequence joins TRBV11-2 and TRBJ2-1; D remains unclear. Germline CDR1 is SGHAT and CDR2 is FQNNGV. With 3 bases removed from V and 9 bases from J, the gap between germline ends came to 9 bases. This CDR3 has 12 residues. The CDR3 DNA sequence: TGTGCCAGCAGCTTTTCTGGCCGTGAGCAGTTCTTC. Its translation is CASSFSGREQFF.

V and J are TRBV2 and TRBJ1-1, with D hard to call. This CDR3 comprises 11 residues. Trimming stripped 6 bases from V and 3 bases from J, with 5 bases between. Germline V CDR1 and CDR2: SNHLY, FYNNEI. This CDR3 is CASSPYTEAFF. The CDR3 DNA follows: TGTGCCAGCAGCCCCTACACTGAAGCTTTCTTT.

J is TRBJ1-2 and V is TRBV6-1; D gene uncertain. This CDR3 region has 13 residues. CDR1 MNHNS and CDR2 SASEGT come from the germline V gene. The V gene lost 7 bases and the J gene lost 7 bases, with 16 bases spanning the gap. CDR3 loop: CASTSPSRLGYTF. The CDR3 DNA follows: TGTGCCAGCACCTCCCCCAGCAGGCTTGGCTACACCTTC.

This rearrangement joins TRBV27 to TRBJ1-6; D ambiguous. Germline loops: CDR1 MNHEY, CDR2 SMNVEV (reference sequence). The CDR3 sequence is 15 residues long. V lost 5 bases and J lost 0, with 8 bases in between. CDR3 region: CASSPSRSYNSPLHF. Written as DNA, the CDR3 is TGTGCCAGCAGTCCTTCCCGCTCCTATAATTCACCCCTCCACTTT.

The chain carries TRBV4-1 and TRBJ2-3; perhaps TRBD2 as D (6 bases). V was trimmed by 1 base and J by 3 bases, leaving 17 bases between them. CDR1 is MGHRA and CDR2 is YSYEKL in the germline V gene. CDR3 length: 17 residues. The CDR3 nucleotides read TGCGCCAGCAGCCAAGGGATAGGAGGGAGCGGGACAGATACGCAGTATTTT. It yields the protein CASSQGIGGSGTDTQYF.

This chain uses TRBV4-1 with TRBJ2-5; perhaps TRBD1 as D (5 bases). V lost 3 bases, J lost 3 bases, and 11 bases lay in between. The V gene's germline CDR1 is MGHRA and CDR2 YSYEKL. The CDR3 is made up of 14 amino acids. The CDR3 DNA reads as TGCGCCAGCAGCCAGCGGACATCCGAAGAGACCCAGTACTTC. Protein sequence: CASSQRTSEETQYF.

J is TRBJ1-6 and V is TRBV7-9; 7 bases match TRBD1. The CDR3 extends over 13 amino acids. Germline V gives CDR1 SEHNR, CDR2 FQNEAQ (reference sequence). V gave up 5 bases and J gave up 9 bases; unmatched junction bases: 4. CDR3 region: CASSQDRVSPLHF. The CDR3 DNA is TGTGCCAGCAGCCAAGACAGGGTTTCACCCCTCCACTTT.

This sequence joins TRBV4-1 and TRBJ2-7; weak D call: TRBD1 (6 bases). Germline CDR1 and CDR2: MGHRA and YSYEKL. Trimming cost V 5 bases and J 2 bases, with 10 bases left between them. The CDR3 has 13 amino acids. The CDR3 coding sequence is TGCGCCAGCAGCGTCGCAGGGGCCTACGAGCAGTACTTC. Its translation: CASSVAGAYEQYF.

The rearrangement uses TRBV7-3 and TRBJ2-1, with 7 nucleotides matching TRBD2. The ends lost 4 bases at V and 9 bases at J; junction bases unmatched: 21. The CDR3 has 18 residues. CDR1 is SGHTA, CDR2 FQGTGA, per germline. The CDR3 DNA sequence: TGTGCCAGCAGCTCAACTATCGGCGGAGCGGGACCAAATGGTGAGCAGTTCTTC. Encoded protein: CASSSTIGGAGPNGEQFF.

The chain combines TRBV19 with TRBJ2-7; 7 bases match TRBD1. The V segment lost 4 bases and the J segment 9 bases; nucleotides outside the gene matches: 6. CDR3 length equals 12 residues. The germline V gene has CDR1 LNHDA and CDR2 SQIVND (reference sequence). CDR3 DNA sequence: TGTGCCAGTAGTAAGGCTAGGGGGCGGCAGTACTTC. It is translated as CASSKARGRQYF.

The chain is built from TRBV28 and TRBJ1-5; D gene unclear. In germline, CDR1 is MDHEN, CDR2 SYDVKM. This CDR3 contains 15 residues. V dropped 3 bases and J dropped 0 bases, with 9 bases sitting between them. The CDR3 sequence is CASSFRSDSNQPQHF. As DNA, the CDR3 is TGTGCCAGCAGTTTCCGCAGCGATAGCAATCAGCCCCAGCATTTT. Combining the CDR3 with reference TRBV28 and TRBJ1-5 gives the whole variable domain DVKVTQSSRYLVKRTGEKVFLECVQDMDHENMFWYRQDPGLGLRLIYFSYDVKMKEKGDIPEGYSVSREKKERFSLILESASTNQTSMYLCASSFRSDSNQPQHFGDGTRLSIL.

The genes are TRBV5-4 and TRBJ2-1, with 8 bases identical to TRBD2. In germline, CDR1 is SGHNT, CDR2 YYREEE (reference sequence). The V segment lost 4 bases and the J segment 8 bases; nucleotides outside the gene matches: 8. The CDR3 contains 14 residues. The CDR3 loop reads CASSAGRAVYEQFF. The CDR3 DNA follows: TGTGCCAGCAGCGCCGGGAGGGCCGTGTATGAGCAGTTCTTC.

This chain links TRBV4-2 with TRBJ2-3; 9 bases fit TRBD1. J lost 4 bases, V lost 3 bases, and 8 bases had no gene match. Germline loops: CDR1 LGHNA, CDR2 YNFKEQ. CDR3 length equals 16 residues. The CDR3 DNA reads as TGTGCCAGCAGCCAGGGTTCGGGACAGGGCCCAGATACGCAGTATTTT. Translation: CASSQGSGQGPDTQYF.

Here the CDR3 reads CASSPPPDSALGKLFF. In DNA, the CDR3 is TGTGCCAGCAGTCCCCCACCGGACAGTGCGTTGGGGAAACTGTTTTTT. V gene TRBV28 combines with J gene TRBJ1-4; the D gene is possibly TRBD1 (6 bases). The germline CDR1 and CDR2 sequences are MDHEN and SYDVKM. Trimming shortened V by 5 bases and J by 11 bases, and 24 bases separated the two germline ends. The CDR3 extends over 16 amino acids.

The V and J genes are TRBV4-1 and TRBJ1-3; TRBD1 agrees at 7 bases. This CDR3 has 18 residues. Losses at the gene ends were 3 bases for V and 3 bases for J; bases not matched to a gene: 14. Germline V gene lookup returns CDR1 MGHRA and CDR2 YSYEKL. CDR3 region: CASSHGVTGHSGGNTIYF. The CDR3 DNA is TGCGCCAGCAGCCATGGAGTGACAGGGCACAGTGGTGGAAACACCATATATTTT.